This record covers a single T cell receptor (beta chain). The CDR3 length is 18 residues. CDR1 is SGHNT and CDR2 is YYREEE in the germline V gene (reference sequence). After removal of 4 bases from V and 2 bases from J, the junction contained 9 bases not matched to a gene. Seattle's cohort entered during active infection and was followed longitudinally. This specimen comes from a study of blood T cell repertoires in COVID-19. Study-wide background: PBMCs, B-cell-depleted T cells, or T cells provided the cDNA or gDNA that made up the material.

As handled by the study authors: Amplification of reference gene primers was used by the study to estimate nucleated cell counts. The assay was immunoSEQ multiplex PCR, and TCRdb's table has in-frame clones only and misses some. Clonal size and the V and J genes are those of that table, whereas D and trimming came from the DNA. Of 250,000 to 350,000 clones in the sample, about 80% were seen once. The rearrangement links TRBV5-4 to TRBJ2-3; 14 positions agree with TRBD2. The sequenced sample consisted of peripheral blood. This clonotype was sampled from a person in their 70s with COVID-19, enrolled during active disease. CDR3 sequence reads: CASSPPGLAGGLTDTQYF. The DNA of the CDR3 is TGTGCCAGCAGCCCTCCCGGACTAGCGGGAGGCCTCACAGATACGCAGTATTTT.